This TCR beta chain was observed in a study of cytomegalovirus exposure and HLA in healthy donors. Study at large: Per a later analysis, the approximately 600 first-cohort and approximately 120 validation repertoires shared one platform. The study's findings and limits: Most TCR sequences showed up rarely, but some public TCRs showed up in many donors. With high specificity and sensitivity, the classifier reportedly diagnosed cytomegalovirus status.

The junction had 9 bases not matched to a gene; V was cut back by 7 bases and J by 8 bases. Germline CDR1 KGHSH, CDR2 LQKENI. The CDR3 contains 15 residues. Assay used: immunoSEQ multiplex PCR; TCRdb lists only in-frame clones, some missing. The top ten hold approximately 1.5% of the sample, which has approximately 210,000 clones, roughly 86% seen once. As concerns this clone: The antigen is unknown.

The source material was PBMCs. The clonotype originates from a woman younger than 35 in good health and CMV-seronegative. The chain recombines TRBV18 with TRBJ2-4, with TRBD1 matching over 12 bases. The CDR3 loop reads CASCTGTGGVYIQYF. The DNA of the CDR3 is TGTGCCAGCTGCACCGGGACAGGGGGCGTCTACATTCAGTACTTC.